This T cell receptor beta chain was documented in a study of tumor-infiltrating lymphocytes in localized non-small cell lung cancer. The germline CDR1 and CDR2 sequences are SGHAT and FQNNGV. CDR3 size: 13 residues. V was pared by 3 bases and J by 4 bases, with 6 bases between. Note on this clone: Its specificity is unknown.

General study results and limits: TCRbeta sequencing showed higher T cell infiltration in tumors than uninvolved lung.

Here immunoSEQ multiplex PCR was the method, and the copy in TCRdb shows in-frame clones only, minus some. In the table there are about 21,000 clones, around 80% of which are singletons. The TCR comes from a human donor with non-small cell lung cancer. The sequenced sample was lung tumor tissue. The J gene is TRBJ2-2, the V gene TRBV11-2; D is undetermined. The CDR3 coding sequence is TGTGCCAGCAGCTTCTGGGCCACCGGGGAGCTGTTTTTT. Translated: CASSFWATGELFF.